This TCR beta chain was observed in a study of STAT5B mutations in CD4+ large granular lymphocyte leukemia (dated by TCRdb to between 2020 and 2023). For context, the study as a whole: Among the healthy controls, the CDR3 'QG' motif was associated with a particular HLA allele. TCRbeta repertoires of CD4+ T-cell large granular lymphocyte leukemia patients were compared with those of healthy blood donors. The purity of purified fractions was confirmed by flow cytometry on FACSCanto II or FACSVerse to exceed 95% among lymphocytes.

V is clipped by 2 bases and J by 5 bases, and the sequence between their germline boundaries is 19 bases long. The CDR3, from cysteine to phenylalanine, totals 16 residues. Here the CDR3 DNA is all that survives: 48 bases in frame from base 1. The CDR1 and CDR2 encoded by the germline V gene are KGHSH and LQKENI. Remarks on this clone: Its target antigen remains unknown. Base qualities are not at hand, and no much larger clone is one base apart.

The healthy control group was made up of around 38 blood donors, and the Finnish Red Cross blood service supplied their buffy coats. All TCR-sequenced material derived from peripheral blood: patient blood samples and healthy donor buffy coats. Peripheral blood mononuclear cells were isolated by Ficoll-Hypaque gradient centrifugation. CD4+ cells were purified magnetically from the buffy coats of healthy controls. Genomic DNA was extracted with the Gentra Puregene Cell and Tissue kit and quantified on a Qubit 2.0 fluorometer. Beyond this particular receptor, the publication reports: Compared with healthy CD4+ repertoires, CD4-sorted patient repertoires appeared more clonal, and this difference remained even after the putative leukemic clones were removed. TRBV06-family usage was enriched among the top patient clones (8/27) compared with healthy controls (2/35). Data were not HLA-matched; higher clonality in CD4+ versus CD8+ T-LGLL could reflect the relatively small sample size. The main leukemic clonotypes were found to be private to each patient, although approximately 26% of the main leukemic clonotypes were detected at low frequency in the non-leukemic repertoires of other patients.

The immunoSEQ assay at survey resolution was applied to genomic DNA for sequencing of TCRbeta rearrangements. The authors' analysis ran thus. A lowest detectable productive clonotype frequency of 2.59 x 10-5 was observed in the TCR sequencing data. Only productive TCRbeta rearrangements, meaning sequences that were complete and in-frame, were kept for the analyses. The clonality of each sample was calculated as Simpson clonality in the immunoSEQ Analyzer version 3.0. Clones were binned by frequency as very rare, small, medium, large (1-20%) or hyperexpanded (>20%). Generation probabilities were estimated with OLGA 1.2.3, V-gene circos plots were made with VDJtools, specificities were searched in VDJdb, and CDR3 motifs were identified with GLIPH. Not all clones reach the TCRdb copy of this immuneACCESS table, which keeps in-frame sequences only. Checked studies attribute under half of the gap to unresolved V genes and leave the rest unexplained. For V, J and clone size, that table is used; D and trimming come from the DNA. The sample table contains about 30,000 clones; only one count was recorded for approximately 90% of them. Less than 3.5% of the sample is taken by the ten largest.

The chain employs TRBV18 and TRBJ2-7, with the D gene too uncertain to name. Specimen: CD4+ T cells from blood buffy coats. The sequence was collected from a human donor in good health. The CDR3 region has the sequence CASSPGRDPLRDEQYF. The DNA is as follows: TGTGCCAGCTCACCAGGCCGAGACCCCCTTCGAGACGAGCAGTACTTC.